In this sample, the clone carrying this T cell receptor (beta chain) turned up a few times. As yet, its antigen is unknown. The data belong to a study of vaccination and CD4 T cells after COVID-19. Study as a whole: Recovered patients in the cohort numbered six men and four women, two of them Hispanic.

The CDR3 is 17 amino acids. Germline V gives CDR1 MNHNS, CDR2 SASEGT. Trimming took off 5 bases at V and 4 bases at J, with 23 bases between the two ends. Time point here: late sampling 161 to 241 days after vaccination in a few convalescent patients. Treatment of the sample: approximately nine-day PBMC culture with coronavirus spike peptide pools or control peptides (ViraFEST assay). The assay that was used to sequence DNA from cultured CD4+ T cells was the Oncomine TCR Beta short-read assay. Genomic DNA was isolated from CD4+ T cells that had been cultured. TCRdb re-called the PCR reads with MiXCR, one entry per CDR3 protein. The sample has 20,000 to 25,000 distinct CDR3 sequences; 32% are singletons.

The chain employs TRBV6-1 and TRBJ2-5; D is perhaps TRBD1 or TRBD2 (5 bases each). The TCR comes from a human donor who had recovered from COVID-19. Sequenced here: CD4+ T cells from blood, cultured in vitro, sampled about 7 months after SARS-CoV-2 vaccination. CDR3 nucleotides: TGTGCCAGCAGTCTCTGGGGACGGGGCGGCCTAATAGAGACCCAGTACTTC. Translating gives CASSLWGRGGLIETQYF.